What follows are 19 T cell receptor beta chains derived from one specimen sequenced in a study of T cells in Graves' hyperthyroidism and ophthalmopathy. Amplification yielded TCR beta CDR3 regions, with RNA transcripts as the source. HTBI primers were the set used in a first-round RT-PCR of the TCR CDR3. TCRdb ran MiXCR on the multiplex PCR reads and lists one entry per CDR3 protein. The sample yields 300,000 to 400,000 distinct CDR3 sequences, around 13% seen once. The sample was blood. These receptors were obtained from a woman in her thirties with Graves' hyperthyroidism.

Notes on this clonotype: Since no conserved phenylalanine or tryptophan closes the CDR3, a read error is the likely cause. It is unclear where the CDR3 begins or ends on the DNA, so no DNA is shown, and the CDR3 is as TCRdb lists it. The chain couples TRBV18 to TRBJ1-1; the listed D gene, TRBD1, was not tested against the DNA. Looked up from germline, CDR1 is KGHSH and CDR2 is LQKENI. The CDR3 is 12 residues long, counting both termini. CDR3 in amino acids: CATGELDTEALI.

This clonotype was counted at least ten times. V and J are TRBV12-3 or TRBV12-4 and TRBJ2-1; D is undetermined. This CDR3 region has 12 residues. Trimming took off 3 bases at V and 5 bases at J, with 5 bases between the two ends. DNA of the CDR3: TGTGCCAGCAGTTTGGCGAACAATGAGCAGTTCTTC. Residues: CASSLANNEQFF.

This clonotype has only a few counts. This rearrangement joins TRBV6-2 or TRBV6-3 to TRBJ2-3, with D perhaps TRBD1 (5 bases). Trimming stripped 8 bases from V and 2 bases from J, with 8 bases between. Germline V CDR1 and CDR2: MNHEY, SVGEGT. The CDR3 covers 12 residues. CDR3 coding DNA: TGTGCCAGCGGACATTACACAGATACGCAGTATTTT. This gives the protein CASGHYTDTQYF.

This clonotype was seen at least ten times. The gene calls are TRBV12-3 or TRBV12-4 and TRBJ1-1; tentatively, D is TRBD1 (5 bases). V lost 4 bases and J lost 5, with 14 bases in between. The CDR3 consists of 14 residues. The CDR3 sequence: CASSYGQGWTEAFF. CDR3 in DNA: TGTGCCAGCAGTTATGGCCAGGGATGGACTGAAGCTTTCTTT.

This chain links TRBV29-1 with TRBJ1-1; tentative D call: TRBD1 (5 bases). The CDR3 is 13 amino acids. Germline assignment: CDR1 SQVTM and CDR2 ANQGSEA. The V end lost 7 bases, the J end lost 4 bases, and 16 bases lay between the germline ends. The CDR3 DNA follows: TGCAGCGCCTCGGATCCGGGGACCACTGAAGCTTTCTTT. Its protein product is CSASDPGTTEAFF.

This clonotype appeared a few times. The chain is built from TRBV6-2 or TRBV6-3 and TRBJ2-1, with 7 bases aligning to TRBD2. CDR1 and CDR2 from the germline V gene are MNHEY and SVGEGT. The CDR3 contains 15 residues. The V segment lost 6 bases and the J segment 3 bases; nucleotides outside the gene matches: 8. The DNA for the CDR3 is TGTGCCAGCAGGGGGGGGATGCAACACTACAATGAGCAGTTCTTC. This encodes CASRGGMQHYNEQFF.

This clonotype was recorded many times. The CDR3 reads CASRSGTSGYTGELFF. CDR3 bases: TGTGCCAGCAGATCCGGGACTAGCGGATACACCGGGGAGCTGTTTTTT. The chain has TRBV12-3 or TRBV12-4 and TRBJ2-2; 11 nucleotides agree with TRBD2. There are 16 residues in the CDR3. J lost 3 bases, V lost 6 bases, and 6 bases had no gene match.

This clonotype was observed many times. This rearrangement joins TRBV15 to TRBJ2-3; D might be TRBD1 or TRBD2, each matching 5 bases. The CDR3 runs to 18 residues. Germline lookup yields CDR1 LNHNV and CDR2 YYDKDF (reference sequence). Trimming removed 0 bases at V and 2 bases at J, with 18 bases between. The CDR3 reads CATSRDGGPVRITDTQYF. DNA of the CDR3: TGTGCCACCAGCAGAGATGGGGGACCAGTCCGGATCACAGATACGCAGTATTTT.

This clonotype was observed at least ten times. The chain uses TRBV11-2 and TRBJ2-1; 7 bases fit TRBD1. Germline values: CDR1 SGHAT, CDR2 FQNNGV. This CDR3 is 16 amino acids long. V lost 5 bases and J lost 0; bases outside the gene matches: 7. DNA for the CDR3: TGTGCCAGCAGCCCGCCGGGACAGAGCTCCTACAATGAGCAGTTCTTC. Residues: CASSPPGQSSYNEQFF.

This clonotype was picked up a small number of times. V and J are TRBV29-1 and TRBJ2-7; 10 nucleotides match TRBD2. This CDR3 has 14 amino acids. Looked up from germline, CDR1 is SQVTM and CDR2 is ANQGSEA. Trimming removed 4 bases from V and 7 bases from J; junction bases left unmatched: 10. CDR3 DNA sequence: TGCAGCGTTGTGGCTAGCGGGAGTTCGCGGGAGCAGTACTTC. This gives the protein CSVVASGSSREQYF.

The rearrangement joins TRBV3-1 to TRBJ2-7, with D maybe TRBD2 (6 bases). Trimming took 0 bases from V and 6 from J, leaving 18 bases between them. The length of the CDR3 is 16 residues. In germline, CDR1 is LGHDT, CDR2 YNNKEL (reference sequence). This CDR3 reads CASSQDNGGVAAEQYF. CDR3 bases: TGTGCCAGCAGCCAAGATAACGGGGGAGTCGCAGCCGAGCAGTACTTC.

On this clonotype itself: This may arise from a read error, as a much more abundant clone is one base away. The V call is TRBV19, the J call TRBJ2-7, with 8 bases matching TRBD1. The germline CDR1 and CDR2 sequences are LNHDA and SQIVND (reference sequence). V lost 10 bases and J lost 10; bases outside the gene matches: 15. The CDR3 consists of 13 residues. For the CDR3, the DNA is TGTGCCATTGGGGGATCCGGGACAGGTGAACAGTACTTC. Translation gives CAIGGSGTGEQYF.

This clonotype has a count of ten or more. This chain joins TRBV7-6 and TRBJ2-7; D gene uncertain. Per the germline V gene, CDR1 is SGHVS and CDR2 is FNYEAQ. Trimming pared 1 base from V and 5 bases from J, leaving 9 bases between. CDR3 size: 13 residues. For the CDR3, the DNA is TGTGCCAGCAGCTTAGGAGCTAGTGACGAGCAGTACTTC. It codes for CASSLGASDEQYF.

The V gene is TRBV20-1, the J gene TRBJ2-7; 7 bases align to TRBD2. The CDR3 consists of 15 residues. The J segment lost 0 bases and the V segment lost 1 base, leaving 6 bases of the junction unmatched. CDR1 DFQATT and CDR2 SNEGSKA come from the germline V gene (reference sequence). CDR3 DNA: TGCAGTGCTAGAGTGCAGCGGGGCCTCTCCTACGAGCAGTACTTC. Residues: CSARVQRGLSYEQYF.

This clonotype was observed at least ten times. CDR3 residues: CASSHRTGDYEQYF. Here the CDR3 DNA reads TGCGCCAGCAGCCACAGGACAGGGGACTACGAGCAGTACTTC. The V and J genes are TRBV4-3 and TRBJ2-7; the match to TRBD1 covers 9 bases. The V gene end was trimmed by 3 bases and the J gene end by 3 bases; junction bases not matched to a gene: 3. Germline assignment: CDR1 LGHNA and CDR2 YSLEER. The CDR3 totals 14 residues.

This chain uses TRBV5-5 with TRBJ1-2; D uncertain. The CDR3 length is 13 residues. The V end lost 2 bases, the J end lost 3 bases, and 8 bases lay between the germline ends. The germline V gene encodes CDR1 SGHKS and CDR2 YYEKEE (reference sequence). The CDR3 is CASSFDTYYGYTF. The CDR3 DNA reads TGTGCCAGCAGCTTCGACACGTACTATGGCTACACCTTC.

Details on this clonotype: Compared with germline, one end of the junction differs, possibly owing to a read error. V is TRBV5-4 and J is TRBJ2-5; TRBD1 might be the D (6 bases). Germline lookup yields CDR1 SGHNT and CDR2 YYREEE (reference sequence). The CDR3 totals 15 residues. The CDR3 region is CASSKSRGYQETRYF. The CDR3 nucleotides are TGTGCCAGCAGCAAAAGCAGGGGCTACCAAGAGACCCGGTACTTC.

The chain is built from TRBV7-3 and TRBJ2-1; TRBD1 is a possible D gene (6 bases). CDR3 length equals 13 residues. With 4 bases removed from V and 10 bases from J, the gap between germline ends came to 14 bases. CDR1 is SGHTA, CDR2 FQGTGA, per germline. The DNA of the CDR3 is TGTGCCAGCAGCTCCATGACAGGCTTAGAGCAGTTCTTC. This translates into CASSSMTGLEQFF.

This clonotype came up a few times. The V gene is TRBV11-2, the J gene TRBJ2-6; 8 bases line up with TRBD2. Germline CDR1 and CDR2: SGHAT and FQNNGV. The CDR3 is made up of 16 amino acids. The V and J ends lost 5 bases and 4 bases, in that order; junction bases with no gene match: 7. CDR3 loop: CASSPAGGPGANVLTF. The DNA of the CDR3 is TGTGCCAGCAGCCCGGCGGGGGGACCCGGGGCCAACGTCCTGACTTTC.